These T cell receptor beta chains were read from a single sample in a study of T cell responses to AZD1222 COVID-19 vaccine. Method: immunoSEQ multiplex PCR; TCRdb's copy keeps in-frame clones and lacks some. The sample lists around 71,000 clones, roughly 80% occurring once. Sample: peripheral blood, taken on day 0 of AZD1222 vaccination. The receptors derive from an adult in good health. CDR3s include the opening cysteine and the closing phenylalanine or tryptophan. The D gene is left open where the match is weak.

d_gene | j_gene | v_gene | CDR3aa | CDR3nt
TRBD1 | TRBJ2-1 | TRBV14 | CASSQEMDRDYNEQFF | TGTGCCAGCAGCCAAGAAATGGACAGGGATTACAATGAGCAGTTCTTC
NA | TRBJ2-7 | TRBV6-1 | CASSEADDGEQYF | TGTGCCAGCAGTGAAGCGGACGACGGTGAGCAGTACTTC
NA | TRBJ1-2 | TRBV12-5 | CASGGAGVDYGYTF | TGTGCTAGTGGTGGGGCAGGGGTGGATTATGGCTACACCTTC
NA | TRBJ1-1 | TRBV10-1 | CASSEGGMNTEAFF | TGCGCCAGCAGTGAAGGGGGAATGAACACTGAAGCTTTCTTT
TRBD2 | TRBJ2-7 | TRBV7-2 | CASSTTSGRSTHEQYF | TGTGCCAGCAGCACCACTAGCGGGAGGTCTACCCACGAGCAGTACTTC
TRBD1 | TRBJ1-5 | TRBV7-9 | CASSLTDRDSYQPQHF | TGTGCCAGCAGCTTAACCGACCGGGACAGCTATCAGCCCCAGCATTTT
NA | TRBJ1-1 | TRBV4-3 | CASSQVQNTEAFF | TGCGCCAGCAGCCAAGTACAGAACACTGAAGCTTTCTTT
NA | TRBJ1-1 | TRBV7-9 | CASSLGRMNTEAFF | TGTGCCAGCAGCTTAGGCAGGATGAACACTGAAGCTTTCTTT
TRBD2 | TRBJ2-1 | TRBV24-1 | CATSDPHRGGSNEQFF | TGTGCCACCAGTGACCCCCACCGCGGGGGATCCAATGAGCAGTTCTTC
NA | TRBJ1-1 | TRBV7-2 | CASSLAFGGTEAFF | TGTGCCAGCAGCTTAGCGTTCGGAGGAACTGAAGCTTTCTTT
NA | TRBJ2-5 | TRBV3-1/TRBV3-2 | CASSRDLTGTQYF | TGTGCCAGCAGCCGGGACCTCACGGGGACCCAGTACTTC
TRBD1 | TRBJ1-1 | TRBV18 | CASSPGSGGSGFF | TGTGCCAGCTCACCCGGATCAGGGGGCTCGGGTTTCTTT
NA | TRBJ1-4 | TRBV4-3 | CASSPVGTGNEKLFF | TGCGCCAGCAGCCCAGTTGGCACGGGGAATGAAAAACTGTTTTTT
TRBD2 | TRBJ2-1 | TRBV6-1 | CASSERAGGPGVQFF | TGTGCCAGCAGTGAGCGGGCGGGGGGCCCGGGGGTGCAGTTCTTC
TRBD2 | TRBJ2-2 | TRBV19 | CASRWLAGDLGELFF | TGTGCCAGTAGATGGCTAGCGGGAGATCTCGGGGAGCTGTTTTTT
NA | TRBJ2-2 | TRBV19 | CASKGFLAGELFF | TGTGCCAGTAAGGGATTTCTCGCCGGGGAGCTGTTTTTT
NA | TRBJ1-2 | TRBV5-1 | CASSFGPGVVGYTF | TGCGCCAGCAGCTTTGGGCCAGGAGTTGTAGGCTACACCTTC
NA | TRBJ2-1 | TRBV19 | CASSGGGRRGYNEQFF | TGTGCCAGTAGTGGGGGGGGCCGAAGGGGTTACAATGAGCAGTTCTTC
TRBD2 | TRBJ2-4 | TRBV7-2 | CASSLVGGNIQYF | TGTGCCAGCAGCTTAGTCGGGGGGAACATTCAGTACTTC
NA | TRBJ2-2 | TRBV30 | CAWSTLGELFF | TGTGCCTGGAGTACCCTCGGGGAGCTGTTTTTT